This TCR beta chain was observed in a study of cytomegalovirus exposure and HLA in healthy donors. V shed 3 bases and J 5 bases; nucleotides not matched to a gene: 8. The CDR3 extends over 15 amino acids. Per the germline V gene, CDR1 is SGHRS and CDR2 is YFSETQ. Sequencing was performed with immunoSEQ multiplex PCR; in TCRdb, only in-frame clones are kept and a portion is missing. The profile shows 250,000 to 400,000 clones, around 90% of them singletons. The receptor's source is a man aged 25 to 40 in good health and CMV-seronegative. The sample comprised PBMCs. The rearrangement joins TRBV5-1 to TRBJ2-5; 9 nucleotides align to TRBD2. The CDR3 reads CASSSPGLAIETQYF. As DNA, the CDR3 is TGCGCCAGCAGCTCTCCGGGACTAGCAATTGAGACCCAGTACTTC.